Presented here are 28 T cell receptor beta chains from one specimen sequenced in a study of T cells after yellow fever vaccination. Each CDR3 protein gets one entry after TCRdb re-called the 5' RACE reads with MiXCR. The sample records approximately 6,300 distinct CDR3 sequences, about 6.3% being singletons. Here the sequenced sample was PBMCs, either bulk or a sorted T-cell subset (CD4+, CD8+, memory, or dextramer-sorted; not recorded which), taken around 15 days after the first yellow fever vaccination. These receptors all come from a man between 18 and 29 years old who received the YFV17D yellow fever vaccine.

This clonotype was picked up many times. The rearrangement uses TRBV5-1 and TRBJ1-2, with D possibly being TRBD1 (5 bases). The V end lost 4 bases, the J end lost 4 bases, and 14 bases lay between the germline ends. In germline, CDR1 is SGHRS, CDR2 YFSETQ. This CDR3 region has 14 residues. DNA of the CDR3: TGCGCCAGCAGCGGGCTTCGGGACGGCTATGGCTACACCTTC. Its protein product is CASSGLRDGYGYTF.

The chain couples TRBV13 to TRBJ1-2; D gene unclear. The CDR3 sequence is 15 residues long. V gave up 4 bases and J gave up 4 bases, with 16 bases separating them. Germline lookup yields CDR1 PRHDT and CDR2 FYEKMQ (reference sequence). In DNA, the CDR3 is TGTGCCAGCAGCTCCGGACTCCTCTGCTCCTATGGCTACACCTTC. Its protein product is CASSSGLLCSYGYTF. Complete variable domain (other parts from reference TRBV13 and TRBJ1-2): AAGVIQSPRHLIKEKRETATLKCYPIPRHDTVYWYQQGPGQDPQFLISFYEKMQSDKGSIPDRFSAQQFSDYHSELNMSSLELGDSALYFCASSSGLLCSYGYTFGSGTRLTVV.

This clonotype appeared many times. The chain joins TRBV25-1 to TRBJ1-1; D is ambiguous. Germline V gives CDR1 MGHDK, CDR2 SYGVNS. This CDR3 region has 12 residues. Trimming removed 6 bases at V and 3 bases at J, with 8 bases between. The CDR3 DNA follows: TGTGCCAGCAGGTGGGGATACACTGAAGCTTTCTTT. Translating it yields CASRWGYTEAFF.

This clonotype showed up many times. The genes are TRBV5-6 and TRBJ2-3; TRBD2 agrees at 11 bases. The CDR3 is made up of 15 amino acids. Trimming took 6 bases from V and 2 from J; bases not matched to a gene: 5. Germline V gene lookup returns CDR1 SGHDT and CDR2 YYEEEE. CDR3 sequence reads: CASINSGGATDTQYF. The CDR3 DNA is TGTGCCAGCATCAATAGCGGGGGGGCCACAGATACGCAGTATTTT.

This clonotype appeared many times. The CDR3: CATSRVELRQGSQYF. CDR3 nucleotide sequence: TGTGCCACCAGCAGAGTCGAACTTCGCCAAGGGTCCCAGTACTTC. The gene calls are TRBV15 and TRBJ2-5; D is ambiguous. V lost 1 base to trimming and J lost 9 bases, with 18 bases between them. CDR3 length: 15 residues. CDR1 and CDR2 from the germline V gene are LNHNV and YYDKDF (reference sequence).

This clonotype was seen many times. This sequence joins TRBV7-2 and TRBJ2-1; no clear D. Trimming pared 5 bases from V and 6 bases from J, leaving 14 bases between. CDR3 length: 14 amino acids. Germline CDR1 and CDR2: SGHTA and FQGNSA. This CDR3 is CASSRRITRNEQFF. As DNA, the CDR3 is TGTGCCAGCAGCAGAAGGATTACACGCAATGAGCAGTTCTTC.

This clonotype was observed at least ten times. The rearrangement joins TRBV5-1 to TRBJ1-4, with TRBD1 identical over 7 bases. V was clipped by 5 bases and J by 7 bases; unmatched bases: 8. Germline V lookup: CDR1 SGHRS, CDR2 YFSETQ. The CDR3 has 14 residues. CDR3 sequence (DNA): TGCGCCAGCAGACAGGGGTCAGGTCCTGAAAAACTGTTTTTT. It encodes CASRQGSGPEKLFF.

This clonotype was counted only a few times. This may stem from a read error, because a much larger clone lies one nucleotide away. This rearrangement joins TRBV20-1 to TRBJ2-5; tentative D call: TRBD2 (6 bases). The CDR3 has 14 amino acids. Trimming left V 2 bases short and J 5 bases short, with 15 bases between. Germline lookup yields CDR1 DFQATT and CDR2 SNEGSKA (reference sequence). CDR3 nucleotide sequence: TGCAGTGCTAGAAAGGGGCGGGGTTGTGAGACCCAGTACTTC. Its translation is CSARKGRGCETQYF.

This clonotype was seen repeatedly, ten times or more. V and J are TRBV5-4 and TRBJ2-1; possibly TRBD1 for D (5 bases). V was trimmed by 2 bases and J by 6 bases, leaving 12 bases between them. This CDR3 has 14 amino acids. CDR1 is SGHNT and CDR2 is YYREEE in the germline V gene (reference sequence). CDR3 sequence (DNA): TGTGCCAGCAGCTTTGGTCCAGGGTTCAATGAGCAGTTCTTC. This codes for CASSFGPGFNEQFF.

This clonotype was found many times. The genes are TRBV7-8 and TRBJ2-1, with D uncertain. V lost 1 base, J lost 7 bases, and 5 bases lay in between. This CDR3 has 12 amino acids. Germline loops: CDR1 SGHVS, CDR2 FQNEAQ. The CDR3 loop reads CASSLEANEQFF. CDR3 nucleotide sequence: TGTGCCAGCAGCTTAGAAGCGAATGAGCAGTTCTTC.

This clonotype was seen at least ten times. The chain carries TRBV11-2 and TRBJ2-1; 8 nucleotides agree with TRBD1. This CDR3 is built from 12 residues. From germline, CDR1 is SGHAT and CDR2 FQNNGV. Unmatched junction bases numbered 1, after V lost 4 bases and J lost 8 bases. CDR3 bases: TGTGCCAGCAGCTGGACAGGGCATGAGCAGTTCTTC. This sequence encodes CASSWTGHEQFF.

This clonotype was seen many times. This chain joins TRBV27 and TRBJ2-1; TRBD1 might be the D (6 bases). Germline V gene lookup returns CDR1 MNHEY and CDR2 SMNVEV (reference sequence). The CDR3 is 16 residues long. V was pared by 3 bases and J by 6 bases, with 18 bases between. CDR3 in DNA: TGTGCCAGCAGTTTCCCAGGGGTGGGATCGTTCAATGAGCAGTTCTTC. It translates to CASSFPGVGSFNEQFF.

At least ten counts were recorded for this clonotype. V is TRBV3-1 and J is TRBJ1-1; D is perhaps TRBD1 (5 bases). The CDR3 is 13 residues long. CDR1 is LGHDT and CDR2 is YNNKEL in the germline V gene (reference sequence). V was shortened by 3 bases and J by 5 bases, with 10 bases between the two germline ends. CDR3 in amino acids: CASSHQGATEAFF. The CDR3 DNA reads as TGTGCCAGCAGCCACCAGGGTGCTACTGAAGCTTTCTTT.

This clonotype showed up many times. This chain uses TRBV3-1 with TRBJ1-2; D is perhaps TRBD1 (6 bases). V lost 1 base and J 1 base, leaving 10 bases between the germline ends. This CDR3 comprises 15 residues. Germline loops: CDR1 LGHDT, CDR2 YNNKEL (reference sequence). As DNA, the CDR3 is TGTGCCAGCAGCCAAGCGTTGGACAGTAACTATGGCTACACCTTC. Translating it yields CASSQALDSNYGYTF.

V gene TRBV28 combines with J gene TRBJ2-1; 10 bases align to TRBD1. This CDR3 spans 16 amino acids. Trimming at V came to 6 bases and at J to 3 bases, leaving 8 bases not matched to a gene. In germline, CDR1 is MDHEN, CDR2 SYDVKM. The CDR3 bases are TGTGCCAGCAGAACTCCCAGGACAGGGGGCTACAATGAGCAGTTCTTC. It specifies CASRTPRTGGYNEQFF.

In this sample, this clonotype turned up many times. CDR3 in DNA: TGTGCCAGCAGTTCTCAACCCGTAGGAGCCTACGAGCAGTACTTC. This codes for CASSSQPVGAYEQYF. The genes are TRBV27 and TRBJ2-7; D not certain. Germline V gene data show CDR1 as MNHEY and CDR2 as SMNVEV (reference sequence). The CDR3 runs to 15 residues. V was clipped by 4 bases and J by 2 bases, with 15 bases between them.

This clonotype was found many times. This chain joins TRBV10-3 and TRBJ2-2; either TRBD1 or TRBD2 may fit D (5 bases each). Germline V lookup: CDR1 ENHRY, CDR2 SYGVKD. This CDR3 is 14 amino acids long. V was pared by 8 bases and J by 0 bases, with 10 bases between. CDR3 in amino acids: CAISRGANTGELFF. CDR3 nucleotides: TGTGCCATCTCCCGGGGCGCGAACACCGGGGAGCTGTTTTTT.

This clonotype has at least ten counts. In DNA, the CDR3 is TGTGCCAGCAACCCACTGGGGGGCACTGAAGCTTTCTTT. It encodes CASNPLGGTEAFF. J is TRBJ1-1 and V is TRBV7-8; D might be TRBD1 (5 bases). This CDR3 comprises 13 residues. V was trimmed by 7 bases and J by 4 bases, leaving 13 bases between them. Germline V lookup: CDR1 SGHVS, CDR2 FQNEAQ.

Ten or more counts support this clonotype. The gene calls are TRBV12-3 or TRBV12-4 and TRBJ2-1; 9 nucleotides match TRBD2. The CDR3 spans 17 residues. V was pared by 6 bases and J by 3 bases, with 12 bases of the junction left unmatched. The CDR3 is CASRHSRRGGVYNEQFF. The DNA of the CDR3 is TGTGCCAGCAGACACTCAAGGCGGGGGGGCGTCTACAATGAGCAGTTCTTC.

This clonotype showed up many times. The chain is built from TRBV7-2 and TRBJ1-2; no reliable D call. CDR1 is SGHTA, CDR2 FQGNSA, per germline. CDR3 length: 13 residues. The V end was cut by 5 bases, the J end by 4 bases, with 11 bases between. For the CDR3, the DNA is TGTGCCAGCAGCACAACAGTCTCCTATGGCTACACCTTC. Its translation is CASSTTVSYGYTF.

There are many counts of this clonotype. This chain joins TRBV28 and TRBJ2-7; 9 bases line up with TRBD2. The V segment lost 10 bases and the J segment 0 bases; nucleotides outside the gene matches: 4. The CDR3 loop spans 13 amino acids. Germline V gives CDR1 MDHEN, CDR2 SYDVKM. The CDR3 protein is CAISGGISYEQYV. The CDR3 region has the DNA TGTGCCATCAGCGGGGGGATCTCCTACGAGCAGTACGTC.

This clonotype was counted at least ten times. V usage is TRBV10-3 and J usage is TRBJ2-1, with 8 bases fitting TRBD1. The CDR3 is 14 amino acids. The germline gives CDR1 ENHRY, CDR2 SYGVKD. Germline trimming cut 6 bases from V and 3 bases from J; bases unmatched to any gene: 4. The CDR3 reads CAISRTGNYNEQFF. The CDR3 DNA reads as TGTGCCATCAGCAGGACAGGGAACTACAATGAGCAGTTCTTC.

At least ten counts were recorded for this clonotype. J is TRBJ2-7 and V is TRBV18; TRBD1 might be the D (6 bases). Germline CDR1 reads KGHSH; CDR2 reads LQKENI. V lost 0 bases, J lost 1 base, and 7 bases lay in between. The CDR3 runs to 14 residues. Written as DNA, the CDR3 is TGTGCCAGCTCACCACCACAGGGATCCTACGAGCAGTACTTC. It encodes CASSPPQGSYEQYF.

The table lists this clonotype with many counts. This chain connects TRBV6-5 to TRBJ1-6; D is undetermined. V was clipped by 0 bases and J by 2 bases, with 11 bases between them. From germline, CDR1 is MNHEY and CDR2 SVGAGI. This CDR3 spans 17 amino acids. The CDR3 region is CASSYSSPAPYNSPLHF. CDR3 nucleotides: TGTGCCAGCAGTTACTCGTCCCCAGCTCCCTATAATTCACCCCTCCACTTT.

This clonotype appeared many times. The CDR3 here is CAWGQGLYEQYF. As DNA, the CDR3 is TGTGCCTGGGGGCAGGGGCTCTACGAGCAGTACTTC. The rearrangement joins TRBV30 to TRBJ2-7, with a weak D call TRBD1 (6 bases). V was pared by 5 bases and J by 3 bases, with 11 bases between. This CDR3 has 12 residues. The germline gives CDR1 GTSNPN, CDR2 SVGIG (reference sequence).

This clonotype was seen repeatedly, ten times or more. The junction departs from germline at one end; a sequencing error may be responsible. The V and J genes are TRBV7-9 and TRBJ2-1, with D possibly matching TRBD2 (5 bases). The CDR3 contains 13 residues. CDR1 SEHNR and CDR2 FQNEAQ come from the germline V gene (reference sequence). CDR3 loop: CASSFGVNNEQFF. CDR3 coding DNA: TGTGCCAGTAGCTTCGGGGTGAACAATGAGCAGTTCTTC.

This clonotype was counted many times. The chain employs TRBV9 and TRBJ2-1, with D unclear. V lost 1 base and J 1 base, leaving 6 bases between the germline ends. CDR3 length equals 14 residues. Germline-derived CDR1 and CDR2 are SGDLS and YYNGEE. In DNA, the CDR3 is TGTGCCAGCAGCGTAAAAGGTTCCTACAATGAGCAGTTCTTC. Residues: CASSVKGSYNEQFF.

This clonotype was recorded many times. V gene TRBV7-2 combines with J gene TRBJ1-1, with unresolved D. Deletions cut 0 bases from V and 0 bases from J, with 8 bases between. Germline loops: CDR1 SGHTA, CDR2 FQGNSA. This CDR3 has 15 residues. CDR3 region: CASSLAIGVNTEAFF. In DNA, the CDR3 is TGTGCCAGCAGCTTAGCCATCGGGGTGAACACTGAAGCTTTCTTT.